The rows below give T cell receptor beta chains drawn from one sample of a study of early T cells in non-severe SARS-CoV-2 infection. TCRdb analysed the 5' RACE reads with MiXCR anew, one entry per CDR3 protein. The top ten hold 2.6% of the sample, which has some 87,000 distinct CDR3 sequences, about 12% seen once. The sample taken for sequencing was whole blood. The receptors stem from an adult who was a healthcare worker with PCR-confirmed SARS-CoV-2 infection or an uninfected control (not recorded which). The conserved cysteine and the conserved F or W are not part of the CDR3 here. Each record gives: CDR3 length, V gene, clone size, J gene, CDR3 protein. Rows give clone size only sometimes, using once, few, many, or a class for an expanded clone.

>12|TRBV29-1|.|TRBJ1-2
SQGRKGSVYGYT
>12|TRBV7-2|.|TRBJ1-2
ASSLDSREYGYT
>11|TRBV11-2|.|TRBJ1-1
ASSTLENTEAF
>11|TRBV7-8|.|TRBJ1-1
ASSFLMNTEAF
>12|TRBV19|many|TRBJ2-7
ASSIPQTPDEQY
>12|TRBV30|many|TRBJ2-3
AWSSAIGADTQY
>13|TRBV7-9|few|TRBJ2-3
ASSLRGASTDTQY
>7|TRBV29-1|.|TRBJ1-2
SVDPGYT
>11|TRBV9|few|TRBJ2-5
ASSVNFQETQY
>16|TRBV19|.|TRBJ2-3
ASSMGLGGAPITDTQY
>15|TRBV12-3/TRBV12-4|many|TRBJ2-3
ASSLGIAGGPADTQY
>12|TRBV27|.|TRBJ2-3
ASSWGFTTDTQY
>12|TRBV20-1|.|TRBJ2-5
SASVGSWEETQY
>11|TRBV10-2|many|TRBJ2-7
ASSEELDDEQY
>10|TRBV6-6|few|TRBJ1-2
ASTPLGQGYT
>11|TRBV20-1|many|TRBJ2-5
SARKALLETQY
>12|TRBV12-3/TRBV12-4|.|TRBJ2-7
ASSVGLTPSEQY
>14|TRBV27|.|TRBJ2-4
ASRPRSGLAKNIQY
>13|TRBV5-4|few|TRBJ2-5
ASSSSSATQETQY
>12|TRBV5-5|many|TRBJ1-2
ASSSQTRVNGYT
>13|TRBV18|many|TRBJ2-2
ASSQSLQNTGELF
>14|TRBV28|.|TRBJ2-7
ASTYSGGASVYEQY
>15|TRBV14|many|TRBJ1-4
ASSLRRGLATNEKLF
>10|TRBV5-1|.|TRBJ2-5
ASSSTTETQY
>12|TRBV11-3|.|TRBJ2-3
ASSFQGPTDTQY
>14|TRBV5-1|.|TRBJ2-7
ASGIKGQGSFYEQY
>13|TRBV7-9|many|TRBJ2-7
ASSPPGLAVEGQY
>12|TRBV2|.|TRBJ2-1
ASRTGLAGREQF
>15|TRBV5-6|.|TRBJ2-3
ASSLEFSGPRGDTQY
>11|TRBV7-3|many|TRBJ2-1
ASSQTRDGEQF
>11|TRBV20-1|.|TRBJ1-2
SARDREVAGYT
>12|TRBV5-5|many|TRBJ2-1
ASKETVAYNEQF
>13|TRBV30|.|TRBJ1-5
AWSPRGYSNQPQH
>12|TRBV7-9|.|TRBJ2-4
ASTRGQAKNIQY
>12|TRBV28|many|TRBJ2-2
ASDGGLNTGELF
>10|TRBV12-3/TRBV12-4|.|TRBJ1-1
ASSLPLREAF
>16|TRBV20-1|few|TRBJ2-3
SASLTSGGYTSTDTQY
>13|TRBV25-1|few|TRBJ2-4
ASSEFASGKNIQY
>12|TRBV5-5|many|TRBJ2-7
ASSLQGIGFEQY
>17|TRBV12-3/TRBV12-4|many|TRBJ2-6
ASSLAGGQARSGANVLT
>13|TRBV20-1|few|TRBJ1-6
SARDNRAKNSPLH